The 27 T cell receptor beta chains below were found in one sample sequenced in a study of CD8+ T cells in alopecia areata. The treatment denotes: oral pan-JAK inhibitor, 5-10 mg twice daily. Sequencing templates came from extracted RNA that was reverse transcribed into cDNA. The repertoire was sequenced with immunoSEQ multiplex PCR; TCRdb's copy has only in-frame clones and lacks some. The sample records a few hundred thousand clones, about three fifths being singletons. The sequencing used CD4+ T cells sorted from blood, collected at week 52, from a patient treated with tofacitinib. The receptors were sampled from a human donor with alopecia areata.

V usage is TRBV6-5 and J usage is TRBJ2-3, with TRBD1 identical over 7 bases. Germline V gene data show CDR1 as MNHEY and CDR2 as SVGAGI. The ends lost 6 bases at V and 0 bases at J; junction bases unmatched: 6. The length of the CDR3 is 15 residues. CDR3 nucleotide sequence: TGTGCCAGCAGCTCCGGGACAGTTAGCACAGATACGCAGTATTTT. It codes for CASSSGTVSTDTQYF.

The CDR3 coding sequence is TGTGCCAGCAGCTTAGTCCATGGCACTGAAGCTTTCTTT. This codes for CASSLVHGTEAFF. The chain couples TRBV7-2 to TRBJ1-1; D is uncertain. V lost 1 base to trimming and J lost 4 bases, with 7 bases between them. This CDR3 is 13 amino acids long. Germline assignment: CDR1 SGHTA and CDR2 FQGNSA. Using reference TRBV7-2 and TRBJ1-1 for the parts outside the CDR3, the full variable domain is GAGVSQSPSNKVTEKGKDVELRCDPISGHTALYWYRQSLGQGLEFLIYFQGNSAPDKSGLPSDRFSAERTGGSVSTLTIQRTQQEDSAVYLCASSLVHGTEAFFGQGTRLTVV.

In this sample, this clone turned up a few times. The gene calls are TRBV7-6 and TRBJ2-7, with D possibly TRBD2 on 5 matching bases. The CDR3 has 16 residues. Trimming cost V 1 base and J 7 bases, with 20 bases left between them. Germline lookup yields CDR1 SGHVS and CDR2 FNYEAQ. CDR3 sequence reads: CASSLGAGLRTREQYF. The CDR3 DNA reads as TGTGCCAGCAGCTTAGGGGCGGGTTTGAGGACGCGAGAGCAGTACTTC.

The chain employs TRBV29-1 and TRBJ1-5, with TRBD1 as a possible D gene (5 bases). CDR3 length equals 13 residues. From germline, CDR1 is SQVTM and CDR2 ANQGSEA. Trimming pared 6 bases from V and 7 bases from J, leaving 16 bases between. The CDR3 sequence is CSVGPGADQPQHF. The DNA of the CDR3 is TGCAGCGTCGGGCCCGGGGCCGACCAGCCCCAGCATTTT.

This clone was detected a few times. The chain has TRBV6-6 and TRBJ1-1, with D tentatively TRBD1 (5 bases). V lost 2 bases, J lost 3 bases, and 13 bases lay in between. Germline CDR1 is MNHNY and CDR2 is SVGAGI (reference sequence). The CDR3 extends over 15 amino acids. The CDR3 bases are TGTGCCAGCAGTTACGAATCCTCGGGGGACACTGAAGCTTTCTTT. Amino acids: CASSYESSGDTEAFF.

This clone showed up just once. V gene TRBV5-5 combines with J gene TRBJ2-3, with 9 bases that match TRBD2. The CDR3 consists of 16 residues. J was trimmed by 3 bases and V by 2 bases; bases with no gene match: 7. Germline V gives CDR1 SGHKS, CDR2 YYEKEE (reference sequence). The CDR3 DNA reads as TGTGCCAGCAGCTTAACGGTAGCGGGGGAAACAGATACGCAGTATTTT. This translates into CASSLTVAGETDTQYF.

J is TRBJ2-3 and V is TRBV10-3; D unresolved. CDR3 length: 12 amino acids. Germline CDR1 ENHRY, CDR2 SYGVKD. V was shortened by 5 bases and J by 5 bases, with 8 bases between the two germline ends. CDR3 nucleotide sequence: TGTGCCATCAGTCCGGACGGAGATACGCAGTATTTT. Encoded protein: CAISPDGDTQYF.

The chain links TRBV30 to TRBJ1-2, with 7 bases aligning to TRBD1. V was clipped by 2 bases and J by 8 bases; unmatched bases: 8. The CDR3 runs 13 residues. Germline V CDR1 and CDR2: GTSNPN, SVGIG (reference sequence). The CDR3 loop reads CAWSPTGDRGYTF. Here the CDR3 DNA reads TGTGCCTGGAGTCCCACAGGGGACCGCGGCTACACCTTC.

The chain carries TRBV6-6 and TRBJ2-7; 11 nucleotides agree with TRBD1. Trimming took 7 bases from V and 3 from J; bases not matched to a gene: 5. Per germline, CDR1 MNHNY and CDR2 SVGAGI (reference sequence). The CDR3 is 14 amino acids. CDR3 coding DNA: TGTGCCAGCAAGGAGGGGACAGGGGGCTACGAGCAGTACTTC. This sequence encodes CASKEGTGGYEQYF.

A single count supports this clone. The chain links TRBV30 to TRBJ1-1, with D uncertain. This CDR3 has 14 residues. The germline gives CDR1 GTSNPN, CDR2 SVGIG (reference sequence). The V end lost 5 bases, the J end lost 1 base, and 14 bases lay between the germline ends. The CDR3 nucleotides are TGTGCCTGGGTATTGTTTAGGGCGAACACTGAAGCTTTCTTT. Translated, it gives CAWVLFRANTEAFF.

V and J are TRBV7-3 and TRBJ2-2; the match to TRBD2 covers 8 bases. The CDR3 loop spans 16 amino acids. After removal of 0 bases from V and 5 bases from J, the junction contained 5 bases not matched to a gene. Germline V lookup: CDR1 SGHTA, CDR2 FQGTGA. The CDR3 DNA sequence: TGTGCCAGCAGCTTAACTAGCGGGGTGTATACCGGGGAGCTGTTTTTT. Residues: CASSLTSGVYTGELFF.

The J gene is TRBJ2-5, the V gene TRBV29-1; a weak D match, TRBD2 (7 bases). Trimming left V 6 bases short and J 4 bases short, with 15 bases between. The CDR3 is 13 amino acids. Germline lookup yields CDR1 SQVTM and CDR2 ANQGSEA. In nucleotides, the CDR3 is TGCAGCGTCGCCTGGGGAGGGGGAGAGACCCAGTACTTC. It encodes CSVAWGGGETQYF.

This clone was recorded once. The J gene is TRBJ2-5, the V gene TRBV9, with D tentatively TRBD2 (6 bases). CDR3 length: 17 residues. Looked up from germline, CDR1 is SGDLS and CDR2 is YYNGEE. Trimming cost V 3 bases and J 0 bases, with 18 bases left between them. DNA of the CDR3: TGTGCCAGCAGCGGAACCGGGGGTGCGGGGAACCAAGAGACCCAGTACTTC. As protein: CASSGTGGAGNQETQYF.

The CDR3 protein is CASSPKLRQSNTGELFF. DNA for the CDR3: TGCGCCAGCAGCCCTAAGCTAAGGCAGTCGAACACCGGGGAGCTGTTTTTT. The V gene is TRBV4-1, the J gene TRBJ2-2, with unresolved D. CDR1 and CDR2 from the germline V gene are MGHRA and YSYEKL. This CDR3 region has 17 residues. Between the trimmed V and J ends, which lost 4 bases and 0 bases, there was a span of 15 bases.

The chain uses TRBV7-3 and TRBJ2-7, with D tentatively TRBD1 (6 bases). Germline values: CDR1 SGHTA, CDR2 FQGTGA. This CDR3 is built from 16 residues. The V gene lost 5 bases and the J gene lost 1 base, with 18 bases spanning the gap. CDR3 in DNA: TGTGCCAGCAGCCCGGACAGAATAGAAGTATCCTACGAGCAGTACTTC. It specifies CASSPDRIEVSYEQYF.

The chain combines TRBV19 with TRBJ2-5, with D tentatively TRBD1 or TRBD2 (5 bases each). V lost 1 base to trimming and J lost 2 bases, with 11 bases between them. The CDR3 length is 15 residues. Germline lookup yields CDR1 LNHDA and CDR2 SQIVND (reference sequence). The CDR3 is CASSIGGLVQETQYF. Written as DNA, the CDR3 is TGTGCCAGTAGTATAGGGGGGTTGGTTCAAGAGACCCAGTACTTC.

This clone showed up just a few times. The chain joins TRBV7-6 to TRBJ1-2; D is undetermined. V lost 6 bases to trimming and J lost 8 bases, with 13 bases between them. The CDR3 consists of 12 residues. Germline V gene data show CDR1 as SGHVS and CDR2 as FNYEAQ. CDR3 in DNA: TGTGCCAGCAGGCTCGGTGGCGGGGGCTACACCTTC. Protein product: CASRLGGGGYTF.

The chain is built from TRBV30 and TRBJ1-1; D may be TRBD1 (5 bases). This CDR3 spans 11 amino acids. CDR1 and CDR2 from the germline V gene are GTSNPN and SVGIG (reference sequence). The V end was cut by 1 base, the J end by 7 bases, with 7 bases between. CDR3: CAWSARVEAFF. CDR3 sequence (DNA): TGTGCCTGGAGTGCCAGGGTTGAAGCTTTCTTT.

Ten or more counts support this clone. This chain joins TRBV6-6 and TRBJ2-5; D remains unclear. Trimming left V 2 bases short and J 7 bases short, with 14 bases between. The CDR3 has 14 residues. Germline V gene sequence: CDR1 MNHNY, CDR2 SVGAGI (reference sequence). The CDR3 DNA reads as TGTGCCAGCAGTTACGACGCGGCGCGAGGGACCCAGTACTTC. Residues: CASSYDAARGTQYF.

This clone occurred a few times. The V and J genes are TRBV29-1 and TRBJ1-2; possibly TRBD1 for D (6 bases). V lost 4 bases and J lost 8, with 14 bases in between. The germline CDR1 and CDR2 sequences are SQVTM and ANQGSEA. This CDR3 has 12 residues. In DNA, the CDR3 is TGCAGCGTTGGCGGCAGGGGAGGCGGCTACACCTTC. Amino acid sequence: CSVGGRGGGYTF.

The chain is built from TRBV4-2 and TRBJ2-2; weak D call: TRBD1 (6 bases). This CDR3 comprises 15 residues. Per germline, CDR1 LGHNA and CDR2 YNFKEQ. Trimming took off 3 bases at V and 5 bases at J, with 13 bases between the two ends. CDR3 sequence reads: CASSQEARGTGELFF. The CDR3 nucleotides read TGTGCCAGCAGCCAGGAGGCCAGGGGTACCGGGGAGCTGTTTTTT.

The gene calls are TRBV7-9 and TRBJ1-1; no firm D call. This CDR3 has 15 residues. V shed 0 bases and J shed 3 bases, with 11 bases lying between them. CDR1 is SEHNR and CDR2 is FQNEAQ in the germline V gene (reference sequence). The CDR3 DNA follows: TGTGCCAGCAGCTTAGCACGGGGTATCGACACTGAAGCTTTCTTT. This encodes CASSLARGIDTEAFF. The full variable domain, with the rest looked up from reference TRBV7-9 and TRBJ1-1, is DTGVSQNPRHKITKRGQNVTFRCDPISEHNRLYWYRQTLGQGPEFLTYFQNEAQLEKSRLLSDRFSAERPKGSFSTLEIQRTEQGDSAMYLCASSLARGIDTEAFFGQGTRLTVV.

The chain joins TRBV6-1 to TRBJ2-6; D perhaps matches TRBD2 (5 bases). With 3 bases removed from V and 13 bases from J, the gap between germline ends came to 16 bases. The CDR3 runs to 14 residues. Germline loops: CDR1 MNHNS, CDR2 SASEGT. Here the CDR3 reads CASSEMRAAPVLTF. The CDR3 DNA reads as TGTGCCAGCAGTGAGATGAGGGCAGCCCCAGTCCTGACTTTC.

The chain is built from TRBV18 and TRBJ2-7; TRBD1 matches 7 bases. V was pared by 4 bases and J by 6 bases, with 9 bases of the junction left unmatched. Germline V gives CDR1 KGHSH, CDR2 LQKENI. The CDR3 consists of 14 residues. The CDR3 loop is CASSRRQGWGEQYF. The CDR3 DNA follows: TGTGCCAGCTCACGGAGACAGGGCTGGGGCGAGCAGTACTTC.

This chain uses TRBV7-9 with TRBJ1-2; no definite D call. Germline V gene lookup returns CDR1 SEHNR and CDR2 FQNEAQ (reference sequence). This CDR3 is 12 amino acids long. The V and J ends lost 7 bases and 8 bases respectively, with 14 bases between them. The CDR3 DNA is TGTGCCAGCATGGCACGCCACGGAGGCTACACCTTC. Its protein is CASMARHGGYTF.

This clone was counted once. The V call is TRBV30, the J call TRBJ1-5; no clear D. The CDR3 has 13 residues. In germline, CDR1 is GTSNPN, CDR2 SVGIG (reference sequence). V dropped 4 bases and J dropped 5 bases, with 12 bases sitting between them. The CDR3 DNA is TGTGCCTGGAAGGAGGGTGGCGATCAGCCCCAGCATTTT. This gives the protein CAWKEGGDQPQHF.

The rearrangement uses TRBV4-1 and TRBJ2-7; D may correspond to TRBD1 or TRBD2 (5 bases each). CDR1 is MGHRA and CDR2 is YSYEKL in the germline V gene. The CDR3 extends over 15 amino acids. Deletions cut 4 bases from V and 1 base from J, with 14 bases between. This CDR3 reads CASSPTGAGSYEQYF. CDR3 bases: TGCGCCAGCAGCCCCACCGGGGCAGGGTCCTACGAGCAGTACTTC.